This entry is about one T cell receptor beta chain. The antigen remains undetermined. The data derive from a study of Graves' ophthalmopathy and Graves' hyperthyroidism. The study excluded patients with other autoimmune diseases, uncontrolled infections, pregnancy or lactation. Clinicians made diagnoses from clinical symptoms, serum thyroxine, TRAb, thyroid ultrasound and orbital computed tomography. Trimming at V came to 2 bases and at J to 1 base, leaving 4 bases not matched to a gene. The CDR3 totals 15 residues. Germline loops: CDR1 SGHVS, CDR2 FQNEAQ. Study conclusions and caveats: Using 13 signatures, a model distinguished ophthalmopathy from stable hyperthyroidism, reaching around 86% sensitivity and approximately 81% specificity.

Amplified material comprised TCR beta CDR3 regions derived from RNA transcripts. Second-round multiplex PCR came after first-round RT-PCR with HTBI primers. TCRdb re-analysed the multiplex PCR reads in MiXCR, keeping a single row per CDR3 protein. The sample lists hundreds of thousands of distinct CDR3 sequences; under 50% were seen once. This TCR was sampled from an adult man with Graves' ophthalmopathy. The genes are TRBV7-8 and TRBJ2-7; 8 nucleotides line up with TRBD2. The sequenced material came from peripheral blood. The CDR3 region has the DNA TGTGCCAGCAGCTTAATAGCGGGAACATCCTACGAGCAGTACTTC. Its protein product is CASSLIAGTSYEQYF.